The sequence of this TCR beta chain was determined in a study of T cell responses to AZD1222 COVID-19 vaccine. Study-wide findings and caveats: Vaccine-associated CD4 TCRs ranged over spike, dominating at 160-218 and 743-854. Samples come after the peak T cell response, not at day 14. Seropositive at baseline were only a handful of AZD1222 recipients.

The method was immunoSEQ multiplex PCR; TCRdb's version includes in-frame clones alone and lacks a portion of them. The sample consists of about 94,000 clones, 85% of them appearing once. This clone has just a few counts. Its antigen is as yet unknown. Some second doses came at about 4 weeks and others at about 12 weeks; these were pooled. The CDR3 spans 13 residues. The V end lost 7 bases, the J end lost 4 bases, and 14 bases lay between the germline ends. Germline V lookup: CDR1 SGHNT, CDR2 YYREEE (reference sequence). The material sequenced was peripheral blood, taken 28 days after the second AZD1222 dose. The J gene is TRBJ1-1, the V gene TRBV5-4; no clear D gene. The clonotype was recovered from an adult who received the AZD1222 COVID-19 vaccine. Here the CDR3 DNA reads TGTGCCAGCTATCGTAAGGGAGGCACTGAAGCTTTCTTT. It codes for CASYRKGGTEAFF. The full variable domain, completed using reference TRBV5-4 and TRBJ1-1, is ETGVTQSPTHLIKTRGQQVTLRCSSQSGHNTVSWYQQALGQGPQFIFQYYREEENGRGNFPPRFSGLQFPNYSSELNVNALELDDSALYLCASYRKGGTEAFFGQGTRLTVV.